The clone carrying this T cell receptor beta chain was counted ten times or more. Its specificity is unknown. This specimen belongs to a study of CD8 T cells in ankylosing spondylitis. The study's findings and limits: Some of the motif variants had earlier been found in reactive arthritis patients' fluid and blood. As reported, disease-linked clones showed significant enrichment in matched ankylosing spondylitis synovial fluid. Disease-associated clonotypes exhibited CD8+ identity and were relatively infrequent in peripheral blood.

The authors made TCR beta libraries by quantitative 5'-RACE with molecular barcodes. TCRdb called the 5' RACE reads again in MiXCR, with one record for every CDR3 protein. The sample records 85,000 to 100,000 distinct CDR3 sequences, about 9% being singletons. Sequencing used blood, either unsorted or a sorted T cell fraction (not recorded which). The source of this sequence is a male donor with ankylosing spondylitis or in good health (not recorded which).

The DNA of the CDR3 is TGTGCCAGCAGTTCCAACTACAACTACGAGCAGTACTTC. Translated: CASSSNYNYEQYF. This chain links TRBV6-6 with TRBJ2-7; the D is unclear. The V end lost 4 bases, the J end lost 3 bases, and 10 bases lay between the germline ends. The germline V gene has CDR1 MNHNY and CDR2 SVGAGI (reference sequence). The CDR3 sequence is 13 residues long.